This T cell receptor beta chain was documented in a study of T cells in Graves' hyperthyroidism and ophthalmopathy. V lost 3 bases and J 8 bases, leaving 11 bases between the germline ends. The CDR3 totals 13 residues. Germline-derived CDR1 and CDR2 are LGHNA and YNFKEQ. This clonotype was seen repeatedly, ten times or more. Its antigen is unidentified. Authors of the study amplified TCR beta CDR3 regions from RNA transcripts. Using the HTBI primer set, a first-round RT-PCR was run on the TCR CDR3. MiXCR, run by TCRdb on the multiplex PCR reads, gives a single entry per CDR3 protein. This sample has around 350,000 distinct CDR3 sequences; over 15% occur once, and the top ten carry about 3.5%. Whole-study results and caveats: Also found in blood were most expanded thyroid clonotypes above 0.001.

The sequence was collected from a woman between 18 and 29 years old with Graves' hyperthyroidism. The chain joins TRBV4-2 to TRBJ1-5, with D unresolved. The sequencing input was blood. The CDR3 sequence is CASSQEGTKPQHF. The CDR3, as DNA: TGTGCCAGCAGCCAGGAGGGAACGAAGCCCCAGCATTTT.